This entry is about one T cell receptor beta chain. The antigen remains unidentified. This sample was included in a study of cytomegalovirus exposure and HLA in healthy donors. Study outcomes and limitations: Reportedly, cytomegalovirus status was diagnosed with high sensitivity and specificity. Overall, around 160 TCR beta chains were annotated as cytomegalovirus-associated.

PCR employed 60 Vbeta and 13 Jbeta primers. The protocol was immunoSEQ multiplex PCR, while the TCRdb copy is restricted to in-frame clones and leaves out a portion. The listing records approximately 120,000 clones. Germline V gives CDR1 LNHDA, CDR2 SQIVND (reference sequence). The V gene lost 4 bases and the J gene lost 3 bases, with 12 bases spanning the gap. The CDR3 totals 14 residues. Sequencing was carried out using PBMCs. The receptor comes from a man aged 25 to 40 in good health and CMV-seronegative. The rearrangement links TRBV19 to TRBJ1-2, with a weak D call TRBD1 (5 bases). Here the CDR3 DNA reads TGTGCCAGTAGTAAGGACACGAACTACTATGGCTACACCTTC. Protein product: CASSKDTNYYGYTF.